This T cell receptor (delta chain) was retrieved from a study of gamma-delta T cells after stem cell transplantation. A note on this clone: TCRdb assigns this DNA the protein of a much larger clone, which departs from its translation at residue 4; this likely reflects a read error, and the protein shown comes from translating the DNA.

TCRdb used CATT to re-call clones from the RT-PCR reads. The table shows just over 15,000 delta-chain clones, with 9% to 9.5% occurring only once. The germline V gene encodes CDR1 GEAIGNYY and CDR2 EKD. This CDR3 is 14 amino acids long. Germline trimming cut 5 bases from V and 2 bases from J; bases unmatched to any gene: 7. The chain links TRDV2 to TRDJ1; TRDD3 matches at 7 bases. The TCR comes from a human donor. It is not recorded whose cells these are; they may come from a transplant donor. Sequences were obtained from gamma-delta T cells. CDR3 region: CACGPLGRTDKLIF. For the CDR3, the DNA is TGTGCCTGTGGGCCACTGGGGCGGACCGATAAACTCATCTTT.